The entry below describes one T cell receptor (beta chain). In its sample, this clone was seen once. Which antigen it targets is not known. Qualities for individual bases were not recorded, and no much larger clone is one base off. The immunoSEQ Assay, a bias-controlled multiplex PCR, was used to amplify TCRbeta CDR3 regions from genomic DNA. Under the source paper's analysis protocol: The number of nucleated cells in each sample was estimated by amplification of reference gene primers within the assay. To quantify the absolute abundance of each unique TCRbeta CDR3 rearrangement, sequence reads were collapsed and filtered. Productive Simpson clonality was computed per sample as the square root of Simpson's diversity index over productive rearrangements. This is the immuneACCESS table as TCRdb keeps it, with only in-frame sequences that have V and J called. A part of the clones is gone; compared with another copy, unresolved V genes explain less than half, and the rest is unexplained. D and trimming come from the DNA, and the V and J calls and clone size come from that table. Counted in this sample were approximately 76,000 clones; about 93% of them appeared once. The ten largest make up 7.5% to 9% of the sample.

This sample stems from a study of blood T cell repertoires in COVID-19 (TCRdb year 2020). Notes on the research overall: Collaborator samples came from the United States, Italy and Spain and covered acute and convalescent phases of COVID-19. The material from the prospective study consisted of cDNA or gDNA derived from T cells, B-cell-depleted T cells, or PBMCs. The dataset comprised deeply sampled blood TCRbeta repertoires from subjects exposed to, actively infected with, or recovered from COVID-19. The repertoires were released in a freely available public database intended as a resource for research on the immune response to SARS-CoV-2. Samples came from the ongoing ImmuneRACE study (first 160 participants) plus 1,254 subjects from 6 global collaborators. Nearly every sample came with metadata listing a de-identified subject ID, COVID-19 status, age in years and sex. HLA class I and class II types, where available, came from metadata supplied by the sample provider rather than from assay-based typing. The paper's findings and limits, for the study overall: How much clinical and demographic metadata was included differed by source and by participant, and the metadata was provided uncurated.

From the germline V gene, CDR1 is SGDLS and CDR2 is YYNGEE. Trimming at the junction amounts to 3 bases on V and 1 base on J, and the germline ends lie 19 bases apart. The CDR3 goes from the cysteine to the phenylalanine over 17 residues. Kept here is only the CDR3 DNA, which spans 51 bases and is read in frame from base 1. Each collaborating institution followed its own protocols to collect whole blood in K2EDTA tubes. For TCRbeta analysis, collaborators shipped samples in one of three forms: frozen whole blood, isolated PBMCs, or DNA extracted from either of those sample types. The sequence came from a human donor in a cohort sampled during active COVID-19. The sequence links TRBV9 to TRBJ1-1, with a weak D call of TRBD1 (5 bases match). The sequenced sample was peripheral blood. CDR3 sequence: CASSASTGTGRNTEAFF. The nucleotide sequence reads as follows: TGTGCCAGCAGCGCATCGACCGGGACTGGCCGGAACACTGAAGCTTTCTTT.